This T cell receptor (beta chain) was recovered during a study of blood T cell repertoires in COVID-19. Study information: Samples representing acute and convalescent COVID-19 were sourced from the United States, Italy and Spain. Sample material is recorded as cDNA or gDNA derived from T cells, B-cell-depleted T cells, or PBMCs.

Original analysis: The assay estimated nucleated cells by amplifying reference gene primers. Clones were sequenced by immunoSEQ multiplex PCR, and TCRdb holds only the in-frame ones, with some missing. V and J calls and clone size come straight from that table; D and trimming were deduced from the DNA. The data contain over 300,000 clones, around four fifths of them singletons. Sequencing was carried out using peripheral blood. The source of this sequence is a woman aged 45-60 years with acute or convalescent COVID-19.

CDR3 sequence: CASSFGGAGEQFF. The CDR3 DNA reads TGTGCCAGCAGCTTTGGGGGGGCTGGGGAGCAGTTCTTC. J is TRBJ2-1 and V is TRBV5-4, with a possible D match to TRBD2 (7 bases). The CDR3 is made up of 13 amino acids. Trimming pared 2 bases from V and 10 bases from J, leaving 13 bases between. CDR1 is SGHNT and CDR2 is YYREEE in the germline V gene (reference sequence).